The source of this T cell receptor beta chain is a study of cytomegalovirus exposure and HLA in healthy donors. In the study overall: Later analysis reported that the 110 or so validation repertoires shared the platform of the approximately 670 first-cohort repertoires. Study-wide findings and caveats: A few chains linked to CMV were shown in vitro to be specific for CMV antigens. Most TCR sequences proved rare, with some public TCRs found in many donors. Published work reported that the classifier diagnosed cytomegalovirus status with high specificity and sensitivity.

Clones were read by immunoSEQ multiplex PCR, and TCRdb kept only the in-frame ones, dropping some. Among 300,000 to 400,000 clones listed, roughly 89% were seen once. J gave up 4 bases and V 5 bases, and 5 bases lay outside the gene matches. CDR1 is SGHAT and CDR2 is FQNNGV in the germline V gene. The CDR3 runs to 14 residues. As to this clone: Its cognate antigen is unknown.

The sample comprised PBMCs. The sequence derives from a woman younger than 30 in good health and CMV-seronegative. The chain couples TRBV11-2 to TRBJ1-3; 7 positions match TRBD1. CDR3 bases: TGTGCCAGCAGCCCGACAGGGTCCGGAAACACCATATATTTT. It codes for CASSPTGSGNTIYF.